This TCR beta chain was sequenced in a study of naive CD8 T cells in extremely preterm neonates. General study results and limits: Preterm samples differed in productive template counts; sample size was small. Relative to older groups, preterm infants had shorter, less trimmed CDR3s with fewer N additions. iChao1 richness was lowest in preterm neonates, significantly versus all ages.

Germline CDR1 and CDR2: SGHTA and FQGNSA. Trimming at V came to 4 bases and at J to 2 bases, leaving 4 bases not matched to a gene. This CDR3 has 15 amino acids. Some clones are missing from TCRdb's copy, which holds only in-frame ones; the method was immunoSEQ multiplex PCR. The data contain 21,000 or so clones, around 89% of them seen just once; the ten biggest clones take up about 0.85%. Note on this clone: Its antigen is unknown.

Extremely preterm deliveries at about 22-27 weeks of gestation provided the preterm samples. Pregnancies with fetal demise, active maternal HSV infection or known maternal HIV were excluded. The chain recombines TRBV7-2 with TRBJ2-7; 11 nucleotides agree with TRBD2. This sequence was found in a boy who was born preterm. Material: naive CD8+ T cells from cord blood. In DNA form, the CDR3 reads TGTGCCAGCAGCTCGTCTAGCGGGGGGCCCTACGAGCAGTACTTC. Translated, it gives CASSSSSGGPYEQYF.